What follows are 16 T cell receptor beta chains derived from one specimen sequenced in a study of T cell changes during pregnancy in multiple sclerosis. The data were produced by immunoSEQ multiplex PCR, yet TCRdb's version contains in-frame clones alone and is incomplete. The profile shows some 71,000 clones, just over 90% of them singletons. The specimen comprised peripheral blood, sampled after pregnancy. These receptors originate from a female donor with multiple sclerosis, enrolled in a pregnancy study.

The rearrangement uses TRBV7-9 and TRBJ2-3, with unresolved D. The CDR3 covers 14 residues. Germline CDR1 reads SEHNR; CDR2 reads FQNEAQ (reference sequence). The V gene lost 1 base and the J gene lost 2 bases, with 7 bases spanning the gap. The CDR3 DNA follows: TGTGCCAGCAGCTTAGGTCAGAACACAGATACGCAGTATTTT. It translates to CASSLGQNTDTQYF.

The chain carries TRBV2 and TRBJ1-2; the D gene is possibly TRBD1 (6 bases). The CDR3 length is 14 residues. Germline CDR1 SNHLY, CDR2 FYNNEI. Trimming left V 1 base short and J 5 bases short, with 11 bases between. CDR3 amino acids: CASSEEGQGYGYTF. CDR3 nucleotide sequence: TGTGCCAGCAGTGAAGAAGGTCAGGGGTATGGCTACACCTTC.

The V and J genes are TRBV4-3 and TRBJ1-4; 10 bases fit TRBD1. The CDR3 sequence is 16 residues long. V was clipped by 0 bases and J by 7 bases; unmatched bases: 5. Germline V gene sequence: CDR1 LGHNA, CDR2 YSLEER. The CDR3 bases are TGCGCCAGCAGCCAAGATCGGTGGACAGGGGGTGAAAAACTGTTTTTT. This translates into CASSQDRWTGGEKLFF.

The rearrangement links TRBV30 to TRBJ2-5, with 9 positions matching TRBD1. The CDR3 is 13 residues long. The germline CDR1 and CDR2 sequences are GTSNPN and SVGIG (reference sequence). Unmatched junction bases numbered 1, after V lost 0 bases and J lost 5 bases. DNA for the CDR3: TGTGCCTGGAGTGTAGGGACAGGGGAGACCCAGTACTTC. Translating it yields CAWSVGTGETQYF.

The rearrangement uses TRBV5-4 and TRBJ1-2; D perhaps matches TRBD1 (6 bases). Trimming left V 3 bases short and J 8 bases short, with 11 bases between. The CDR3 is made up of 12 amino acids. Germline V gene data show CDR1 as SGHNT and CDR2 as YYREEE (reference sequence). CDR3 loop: CASSWMTGGYTF. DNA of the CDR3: TGTGCCAGCAGCTGGATGACAGGCGGCTACACCTTC.

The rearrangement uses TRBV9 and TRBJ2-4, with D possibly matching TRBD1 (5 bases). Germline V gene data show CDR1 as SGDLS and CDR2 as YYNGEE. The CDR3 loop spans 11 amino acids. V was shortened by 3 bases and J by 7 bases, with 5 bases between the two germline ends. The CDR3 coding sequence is TGTGCCAGCAGCGAGGGGAACATTCAGTACTTC. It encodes CASSEGNIQYF.

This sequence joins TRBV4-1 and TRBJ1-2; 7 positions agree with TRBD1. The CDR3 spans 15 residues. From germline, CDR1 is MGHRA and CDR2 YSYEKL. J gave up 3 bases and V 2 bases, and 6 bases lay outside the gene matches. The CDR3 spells CASSQRGDSYYGYTF. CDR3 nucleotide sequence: TGCGCCAGCAGCCAAAGAGGGGACAGTTACTATGGCTACACCTTC.

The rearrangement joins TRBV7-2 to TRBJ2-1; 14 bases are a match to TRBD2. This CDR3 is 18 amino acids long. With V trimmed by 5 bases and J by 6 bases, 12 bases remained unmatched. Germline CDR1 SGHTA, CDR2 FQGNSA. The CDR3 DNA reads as TGTGCCAGCAGCAGTTGGACTAGCGGGAGGAGAGTAGGCAATGAGCAGTTCTTC. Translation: CASSSWTSGRRVGNEQFF.

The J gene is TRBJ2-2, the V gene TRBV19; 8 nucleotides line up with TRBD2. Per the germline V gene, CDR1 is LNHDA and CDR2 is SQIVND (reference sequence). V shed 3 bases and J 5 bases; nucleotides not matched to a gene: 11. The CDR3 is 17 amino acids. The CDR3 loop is CASSMGLSGSYTGELFF. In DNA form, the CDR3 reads TGTGCCAGTAGTATGGGACTAAGCGGGAGTTATACCGGGGAGCTGTTTTTT.

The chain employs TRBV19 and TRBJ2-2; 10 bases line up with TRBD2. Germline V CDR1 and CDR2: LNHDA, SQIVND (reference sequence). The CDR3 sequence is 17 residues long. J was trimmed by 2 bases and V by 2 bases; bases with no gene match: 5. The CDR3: CASSISSGSPNTGELFF. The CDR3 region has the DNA TGTGCCAGTAGTATATCTAGCGGGAGTCCTAACACCGGGGAGCTGTTTTTT.

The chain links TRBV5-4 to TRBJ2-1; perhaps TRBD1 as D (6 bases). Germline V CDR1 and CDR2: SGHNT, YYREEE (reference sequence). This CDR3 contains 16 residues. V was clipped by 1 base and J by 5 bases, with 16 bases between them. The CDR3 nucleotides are TGTGCCAGCAGCTTGTGGTCCGCAGGGGCAAACAATGAGCAGTTCTTC. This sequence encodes CASSLWSAGANNEQFF.

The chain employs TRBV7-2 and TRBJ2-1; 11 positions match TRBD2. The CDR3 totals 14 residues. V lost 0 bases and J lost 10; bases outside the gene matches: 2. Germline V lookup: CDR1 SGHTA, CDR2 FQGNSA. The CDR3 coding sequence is TGTGCCAGCAGCTTAGCTGCTAGCGGGAGGGAGCAGTTCTTC. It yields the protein CASSLAASGREQFF.

The CDR3 here is CASSEGDRGTLQYF. CDR3 coding DNA: TGTGCCAGCAGTGAGGGGGACAGGGGTACCTTGCAGTACTTC. V usage is TRBV6-1 and J usage is TRBJ2-7; 10 bases are shared with TRBD1. With 3 bases clipped from V and 9 bases from J, the junction kept 8 bases outside the gene matches. Germline V gene sequence: CDR1 MNHNS, CDR2 SASEGT. The CDR3 is 14 amino acids.

The CDR3 DNA reads as TGTGCCAGCAGTTACGCCGGGACTCCCGGGGAGACCCAGTACTTC. It specifies CASSYAGTPGETQYF. The rearrangement joins TRBV6-5 to TRBJ2-5; weak D call: TRBD2 (6 bases). The germline V gene encodes CDR1 MNHEY and CDR2 SVGAGI. Trimming removed 2 bases at V and 5 bases at J, with 15 bases between. CDR3 length: 15 amino acids.

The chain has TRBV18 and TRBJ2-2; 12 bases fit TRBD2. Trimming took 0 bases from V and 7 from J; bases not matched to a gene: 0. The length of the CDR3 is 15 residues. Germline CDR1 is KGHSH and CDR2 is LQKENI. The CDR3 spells CASSPPGLAGGELFF. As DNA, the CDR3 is TGTGCCAGCTCACCACCGGGACTAGCGGGCGGGGAGCTGTTTTTT.

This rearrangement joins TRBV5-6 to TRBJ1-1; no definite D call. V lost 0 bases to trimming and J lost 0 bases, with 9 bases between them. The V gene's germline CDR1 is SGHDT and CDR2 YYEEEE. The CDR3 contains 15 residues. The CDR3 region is CASSLEHRMNTEAFF. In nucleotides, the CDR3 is TGTGCCAGCAGCTTGGAACACAGAATGAACACTGAAGCTTTCTTT.